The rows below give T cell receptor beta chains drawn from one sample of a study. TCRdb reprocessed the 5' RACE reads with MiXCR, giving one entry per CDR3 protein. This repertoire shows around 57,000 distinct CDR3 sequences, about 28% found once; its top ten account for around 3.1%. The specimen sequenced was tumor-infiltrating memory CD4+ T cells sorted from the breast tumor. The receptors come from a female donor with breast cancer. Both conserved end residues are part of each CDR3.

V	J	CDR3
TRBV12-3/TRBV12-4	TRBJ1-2	CASTRAGSNYDYTF
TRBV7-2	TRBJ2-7	CASSSDRGFYEQYF
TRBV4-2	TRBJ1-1	CASSQGRHRGQNTEAFF
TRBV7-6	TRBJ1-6	CASSLGGRRNSPLHF
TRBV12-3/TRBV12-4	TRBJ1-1	CASTETGGTEAFF
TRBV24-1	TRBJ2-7	CATSLPSSYEQYF
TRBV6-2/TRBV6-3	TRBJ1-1	CASSATSNTEAFF
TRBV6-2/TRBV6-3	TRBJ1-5	CASSLGQRNQPQHF
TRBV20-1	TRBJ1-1	CSARDVTTFF
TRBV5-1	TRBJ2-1	CASSPPSSSGRVDEQFF
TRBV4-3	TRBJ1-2	CATARGCNHPPSF
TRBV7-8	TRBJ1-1	CASSRDACRTEAFF
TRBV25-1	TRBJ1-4	CASTTTGGNEKLFF
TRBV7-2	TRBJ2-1	CASSLASLAEGYNEQFF
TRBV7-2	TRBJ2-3	CASSLVYVTDTQYF
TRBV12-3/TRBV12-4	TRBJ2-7	CASTRQGGVGEQYF
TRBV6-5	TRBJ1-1	CASSYSDGATEAFF
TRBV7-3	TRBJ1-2	CASSFEGRDYDYTF
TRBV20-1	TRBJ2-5	CSVAGTSGSSETQYF
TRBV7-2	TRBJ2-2	CASSLGGTARTGELFF
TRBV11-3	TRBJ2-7	CASSLGGLLAGVYEQYF
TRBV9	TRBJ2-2	CASSVEGRNTGELFF
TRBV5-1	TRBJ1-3	CASSLDTGTGAISGNTIYF
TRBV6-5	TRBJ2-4	CASSYGGQGNIQYF
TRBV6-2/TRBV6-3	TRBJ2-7	CASSLAGGSSYEQYF
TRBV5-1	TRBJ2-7	CASSEAGGPVEQYF
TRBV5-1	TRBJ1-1	CASSLDRLEAFF
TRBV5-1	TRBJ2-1	CASSGAPSGRAQNEQCF
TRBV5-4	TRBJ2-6	CASSGTSGANVLTF
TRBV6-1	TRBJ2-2	CASSEPGVRIAGELFF
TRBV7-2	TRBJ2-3	CASSAFSLTDTQYF
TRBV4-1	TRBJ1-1	CASSHPGRPPLMAFF
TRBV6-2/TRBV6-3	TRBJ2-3	CASSYAGPSTDTQYF
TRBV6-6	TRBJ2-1	CASSQHGPGFF
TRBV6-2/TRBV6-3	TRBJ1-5	CASSYSGQGRNQPQHF
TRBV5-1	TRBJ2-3	CASSLVPTSTDTQYF
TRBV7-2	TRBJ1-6	CASSSVGRGYNSPLHF
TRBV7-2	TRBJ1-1	CASSYILTGNTEAFF
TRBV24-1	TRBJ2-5	CATSDGGVETQYF
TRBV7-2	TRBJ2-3	CASSAQGAGVPDTQYF
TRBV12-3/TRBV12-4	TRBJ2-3	CASRQGTDTQYF
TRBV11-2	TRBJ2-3	CASSLGGRGQGTDTQYF